The source of this T cell receptor (beta chain) is a study of T-cell memory formation after mild COVID-19. A few counts support this clonotype. TCRdb used MiXCR to reprocess the 5' RACE reads, holding one entry per CDR3 protein. The table lists about 470,000 distinct CDR3 sequences, nearly 25% of them singletons. This sequence was found in an adult woman who had mild COVID-19 (a few samples of this study predate the infection). Cell type and time point are not known. Sample: PBMCs or a T cell subset sorted from them (not recorded which).

The CDR3 coding sequence is TGCGCCAGCAGCCTTGGCATACAGGGGGTCGGCCGGGAGCTGTTTTTT. Its translation: CASSLGIQGVGRELFF. The J gene is TRBJ2-2, the V gene TRBV5-1, with 8 bases fitting TRBD1. The germline V gene has CDR1 SGHRS and CDR2 YFSETQ. The CDR3 consists of 16 residues. With V trimmed by 4 bases and J by 9 bases, 14 bases remained unmatched.